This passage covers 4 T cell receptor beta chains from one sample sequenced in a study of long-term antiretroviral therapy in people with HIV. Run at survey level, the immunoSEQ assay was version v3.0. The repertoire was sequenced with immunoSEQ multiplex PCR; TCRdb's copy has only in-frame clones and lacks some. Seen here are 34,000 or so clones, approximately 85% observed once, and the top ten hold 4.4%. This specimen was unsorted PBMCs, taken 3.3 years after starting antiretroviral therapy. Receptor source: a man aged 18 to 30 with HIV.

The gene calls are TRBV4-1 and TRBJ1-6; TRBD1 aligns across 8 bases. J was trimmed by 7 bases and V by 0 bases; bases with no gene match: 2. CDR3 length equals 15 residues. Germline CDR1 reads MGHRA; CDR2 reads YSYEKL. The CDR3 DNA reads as TGCGCCAGCAGCCAAGAGAGGACAGGGAATTCACCCCTCCACTTT. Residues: CASSQERTGNSPLHF.

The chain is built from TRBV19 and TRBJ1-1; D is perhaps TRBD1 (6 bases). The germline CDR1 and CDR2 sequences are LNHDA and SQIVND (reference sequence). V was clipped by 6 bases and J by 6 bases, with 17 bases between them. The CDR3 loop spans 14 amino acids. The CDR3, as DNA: TGTGCCAGTAGGAAGACACAGGGCAGCCCTGAAGCTTTCTTT. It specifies CASRKTQGSPEAFF.

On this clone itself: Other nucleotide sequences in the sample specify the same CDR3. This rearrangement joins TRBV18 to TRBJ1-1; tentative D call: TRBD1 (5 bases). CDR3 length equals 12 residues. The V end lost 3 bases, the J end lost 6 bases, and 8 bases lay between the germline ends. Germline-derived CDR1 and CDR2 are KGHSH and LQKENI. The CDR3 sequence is CASSPQGSEAFF. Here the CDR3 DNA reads TGTGCCAGCTCACCTCAGGGCTCTGAAGCTTTCTTT.

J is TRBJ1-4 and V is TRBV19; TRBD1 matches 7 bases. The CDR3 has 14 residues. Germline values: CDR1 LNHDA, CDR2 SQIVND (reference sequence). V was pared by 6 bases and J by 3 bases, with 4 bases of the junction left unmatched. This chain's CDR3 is CASRQGWPNEKLFF. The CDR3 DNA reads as TGTGCCAGTAGACAGGGGTGGCCTAATGAAAAACTGTTTTTT. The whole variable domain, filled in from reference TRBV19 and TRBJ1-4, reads DGGITQSPKYLFRKEGQNVTLSCEQNLNHDAMYWYRQDPGQGLRLIYYSQIVNDFQKGDIAEGYSVSREKKESFPLTVTSAQKNPTAFYLCASRQGWPNEKLFFGSGTQLSVL.